Presented here are 28 T cell receptor beta chains from one specimen sequenced in a study of siplizumab effects on memory and regulatory T cells. Sequenced by immunoSEQ multiplex PCR; TCRdb stores in-frame clones only, minus some. This table holds around 100,000 clones, 91% found once. The sequenced sample consisted of CD4+ T cells sorted from blood. These receptors were collected from a human donor in good health.

The chain recombines TRBV18 with TRBJ2-2, with D possibly matching TRBD1 (6 bases). Trimming shortened V by 2 bases and J by 3 bases, and 13 bases separated the two germline ends. CDR3 length: 16 amino acids. CDR1 is KGHSH and CDR2 is LQKENI in the germline V gene. The CDR3 protein is CASSPYFGTYTGELFF. DNA for the CDR3: TGTGCCAGCTCACCATACTTTGGGACATACACCGGGGAGCTGTTTTTT.

The gene calls are TRBV18 and TRBJ2-7; TRBD2 might be the D (5 bases). CDR1 is KGHSH, CDR2 LQKENI, per germline. The CDR3 spans 13 residues. The V gene lost 2 bases and the J gene lost 1 base, with 6 bases spanning the gap. The DNA for the CDR3 is TGTGCCAGCTCACCAGGAGGATCCTACGAGCAGTACTTC. This translates into CASSPGGSYEQYF.

This chain links TRBV19 with TRBJ1-1, with D tentatively TRBD1 (6 bases). V was trimmed by 5 bases and J by 2 bases, leaving 9 bases between them. The CDR3 runs to 13 residues. The V gene's germline CDR1 is LNHDA and CDR2 SQIVND (reference sequence). The CDR3 sequence is CASSGQLNTEAFF. The CDR3 coding sequence is TGTGCCAGTAGTGGACAGCTAAACACTGAAGCTTTCTTT. Using reference TRBV19 and TRBJ1-1 for the parts outside the CDR3, the full variable domain is DGGITQSPKYLFRKEGQNVTLSCEQNLNHDAMYWYRQDPGQGLRLIYYSQIVNDFQKGDIAEGYSVSREKKESFPLTVTSAQKNPTAFYLCASSGQLNTEAFFGQGTRLTVV.

This clone was observed once. The V gene is TRBV6-7, the J gene TRBJ2-7, with 9 bases fitting TRBD1. TRBV6-7 is identified as an open reading frame with a role that is uncertain. The trim removed 5 bases at V and 5 bases at J, leaving 10 bases unmatched. There are 15 residues in the CDR3. CDR3 sequence: CASSTPRDREDEQYF. The CDR3 DNA reads TGTGCCAGCAGTACCCCCAGGGACAGGGAGGACGAGCAGTACTTC.

The genes are TRBV7-3 and TRBJ2-1, with a possible D match to TRBD2 (5 bases). The germline CDR1 and CDR2 sequences are SGHTA and FQGTGA. Trimming pared 4 bases from V and 7 bases from J, leaving 17 bases between. This CDR3 is built from 15 residues. In DNA form, the CDR3 reads TGTGCCAGCAGCTCCTGGGTCGGGGTGGGGAATGAGCAGTTCTTC. Its translation: CASSSWVGVGNEQFF.

The V and J genes are TRBV10-3 and TRBJ1-1; D gene unclear. Per germline, CDR1 ENHRY and CDR2 SYGVKD. V lost 6 bases to trimming and J lost 5 bases, with 13 bases between them. The CDR3 sequence is 13 residues long. The CDR3 is CAIRSGPGTEAFF. The CDR3 nucleotides read TGTGCCATCAGGTCCGGACCGGGGACTGAAGCTTTCTTT.

The J gene is TRBJ2-2, the V gene TRBV28; D may be TRBD2 (7 bases). The CDR3 contains 14 residues. Trimming shortened V by 6 bases and J by 6 bases, and 14 bases separated the two germline ends. Germline CDR1 reads MDHEN; CDR2 reads SYDVKM. The CDR3 loop is CASRAAGASGELFF. The CDR3 DNA reads as TGTGCCAGCAGGGCGGCGGGGGCTTCCGGGGAGCTGTTTTTT.

This chain joins TRBV12-2 and TRBJ1-2. TRBV12-2 is assigned pseudogene status. There are 13 residues in the CDR3. CDR3 sequence reads: CASRLRMRYGYTF. The CDR3, as DNA: TGTGCAAGTCGCTTAAGGATGCGCTATGGCTACACCTTC.

This chain joins TRBV5-4 and TRBJ1-2; 7 bases match TRBD1. Germline CDR1 reads SGHNT; CDR2 reads YYREEE (reference sequence). The length of the CDR3 is 15 residues. Trimming at V came to 2 bases and at J to 1 base, leaving 5 bases not matched to a gene. The DNA of the CDR3 is TGTGCCAGCAGCTTAAATAGGGGGCTTAACTATGGCTACACCTTC. Translation: CASSLNRGLNYGYTF.

The rearrangement uses TRBV6-5 and TRBJ1-4; D is possibly TRBD1 (5 bases). Germline loops: CDR1 MNHEY, CDR2 SVGAGI. Trimming cost V 4 bases and J 8 bases, with 11 bases left between them. The CDR3 length is 13 residues. For the CDR3, the DNA is TGTGCCAGCAGTTGGGGAGAGGGGGAAAAACTGTTTTTT. This translates into CASSWGEGEKLFF.

The rearrangement links TRBV19 to TRBJ1-5; D unclear. The CDR3 consists of 14 residues. Trimming cost V 5 bases and J 0 bases, with 8 bases left between them. Per the germline V gene, CDR1 is LNHDA and CDR2 is SQIVND (reference sequence). The CDR3 spells CASSPAYSNQPQHF. The CDR3 nucleotides are TGTGCCAGTAGTCCAGCTTATAGCAATCAGCCCCAGCATTTT.

CDR3 loop: CASSQGTSLKTQYF. Here the CDR3 DNA reads TGTGCCAGCAGCCAAGGGACTAGCCTCAAGACCCAGTACTTC. This sequence joins TRBV7-3 and TRBJ2-5; 9 positions agree with TRBD2. The J segment lost 6 bases and the V segment lost 5 bases, leaving 7 bases of the junction unmatched. The CDR3 covers 14 residues. Germline loops: CDR1 SGHTA, CDR2 FQGTGA.

This clone showed up just once. V gene TRBV2 combines with J gene TRBJ2-1; D perhaps matches TRBD2 (5 bases). There are 12 residues in the CDR3. Germline CDR1 and CDR2: SNHLY and FYNNEI. V was pared by 6 bases and J by 5 bases, with 8 bases between. The CDR3 protein is CASRAEDNEQFF. CDR3 sequence (DNA): TGTGCCAGCAGGGCGGAGGACAATGAGCAGTTCTTC.

The chain recombines TRBV5-4 with TRBJ1-2; D remains ambiguous. V was clipped by 0 bases and J by 0 bases, with 0 bases between them. CDR3 size: 12 residues. Germline V gene sequence: CDR1 SGHNT, CDR2 YYREEE (reference sequence). The CDR3 DNA sequence: TGTGCCAGCAGCTTGGCTAACTATGGCTACACCTTC. Protein: CASSLANYGYTF.

This chain uses TRBV4-1 with TRBJ2-4; D is perhaps TRBD2 (5 bases). V was clipped by 4 bases and J by 6 bases, with 25 bases between them. Germline V gene data show CDR1 as MGHRA and CDR2 as YSYEKL. There are 18 residues in the CDR3. DNA of the CDR3: TGCGCCAGCAGCCTCCCAAGAGGCGGCGGGTCGGGCGGAAACATTCAGTACTTC. Translation: CASSLPRGGGSGGNIQYF.

A single count supports this clone. The V and J genes are TRBV5-1 and TRBJ1-1, with TRBD1 identical over 8 bases. V dropped 2 bases and J dropped 7; count of bases not matched to a gene: 7. CDR3 length: 14 residues. Germline V gives CDR1 SGHRS, CDR2 YFSETQ. The CDR3 DNA reads TGCGCCAGCAGCTTAGGGGTACAGGGGGGTGAAGCTTTCTTT. The encoded protein is CASSLGVQGGEAFF.

V is TRBV5-1 and J is TRBJ2-2; either TRBD1 or TRBD2 may fit D (5 bases each). The CDR3 has 15 residues. Germline lookup yields CDR1 SGHRS and CDR2 YFSETQ. V was shortened by 4 bases and J by 0 bases, with 10 bases between the two germline ends. CDR3 amino acids: CASSRDVSNTGELFF. The DNA of the CDR3 is TGCGCCAGCAGCCGGGACGTCTCGAACACCGGGGAGCTGTTTTTT. The entire variable domain, with the rest obtained from reference TRBV5-1 and TRBJ2-2, is as follows: KAGVTQTPRYLIKTRGQQVTLSCSPISGHRSVSWYQQTPGQGLQFLFEYFSETQRNKGNFPGRFSGRQFSNSRSEMNVSTLELGDSALYLCASSRDVSNTGELFFGEGSRLTVL.

This chain uses TRBV18 with TRBJ2-7; 7 nucleotides match TRBD1. J gave up 1 base and V 6 bases, and 6 bases lay outside the gene matches. Per germline, CDR1 KGHSH and CDR2 LQKENI. CDR3 size: 14 residues. This CDR3 is CASSADRASYEQYF. Here the CDR3 DNA reads TGTGCCAGCTCCGCTGACAGGGCTTCCTACGAGCAGTACTTC.

V usage is TRBV5-1 and J usage is TRBJ2-1; TRBD1 agrees at 7 bases. V was clipped by 0 bases and J by 5 bases; unmatched bases: 8. The germline V gene encodes CDR1 SGHRS and CDR2 YFSETQ. This CDR3 has 16 amino acids. The DNA for the CDR3 is TGCGCCAGCAGCTTGGGCGGACAGGCGACCGACAATGAGCAGTTCTTC. It yields the protein CASSLGGQATDNEQFF.

This chain uses TRBV11-3 with TRBJ2-7; D not resolved. V was shortened by 1 base and J by 2 bases, with 12 bases between the two germline ends. Germline V lookup: CDR1 SGHNT, CDR2 YENEEA. The CDR3 contains 15 residues. The CDR3 DNA sequence: TGTGCCAGCAGCTTAGGAGGCGCGGCAACCTACGAGCAGTACTTC. Protein product: CASSLGGAATYEQYF.

This rearrangement joins TRBV18 to TRBJ1-5; a weak D match, TRBD1 (5 bases). V dropped 3 bases and J dropped 0 bases, with 18 bases sitting between them. The CDR3 spans 18 residues. Germline CDR1 is KGHSH and CDR2 is LQKENI. CDR3 DNA sequence: TGTGCCAGCTCACCGAGTCCAGGGACCCCTTATAGCAATCAGCCCCAGCATTTT. Translation: CASSPSPGTPYSNQPQHF.

The chain links TRBV28 to TRBJ2-1; 14 bases align to TRBD2. V shed 6 bases and J 0 bases; nucleotides not matched to a gene: 4. The CDR3 runs 17 residues. The germline V gene encodes CDR1 MDHEN and CDR2 SYDVKM. CDR3 residues: CASRGTSGGSSYNEQFF. The CDR3 bases are TGTGCCAGCAGGGGGACTAGCGGGGGAAGCTCCTACAATGAGCAGTTCTTC.

About this clone: A junction boundary mismatches the germline segment, possibly from a read error. The chain joins TRBV5-1 to TRBJ1-3; a weak D match, TRBD1 (5 bases). Germline V lookup: CDR1 SGHRS, CDR2 YFSETQ. The CDR3 totals 16 residues. CDR3 nucleotide sequence: TGCGCCAGCAGTTTGGAGGGACGGAGCTCTGGAAACACCATATATTTT. This sequence encodes CASSLEGRSSGNTIYF. Supplemented by reference TRBV5-1 and TRBJ1-3, the full variable domain reads KAGVTQTPRYLIKTRGQQVTLSCSPISGHRSVSWYQQTPGQGLQFLFEYFSETQRNKGNFPGRFSGRQFSNSRSEMNVSTLELGDSALYLCASSLEGRSSGNTIYFGEGSWLTVV.

This rearrangement joins TRBV2 to TRBJ1-4; TRBD1 is a possible D gene (5 bases). This CDR3 comprises 14 residues. Germline CDR1 is SNHLY and CDR2 is FYNNEI. Trimming took off 5 bases at V and 3 bases at J, with 10 bases between the two ends. The CDR3 DNA is TGTGCCAGCAGTTTTGGGGGTTCTAATGAAAAACTGTTTTTT. The encoded protein is CASSFGGSNEKLFF.

The genes are TRBV28 and TRBJ2-1; 11 positions match TRBD2. This CDR3 region has 15 residues. The junction had 3 bases not matched to a gene; V was cut back by 4 bases and J by 4 bases. Looked up from germline, CDR1 is MDHEN and CDR2 is SYDVKM. CDR3 sequence: CASSSSGGQYNEQFF. The CDR3 DNA is TGTGCCAGCAGTTCTAGCGGGGGGCAATACAATGAGCAGTTCTTC. The variable domain in full, with the rest retrieved from reference TRBV28 and TRBJ2-1, is DVKVTQSSRYLVKRTGEKVFLECVQDMDHENMFWYRQDPGLGLRLIYFSYDVKMKEKGDIPEGYSVSREKKERFSLILESASTNQTSMYLCASSSSGGQYNEQFFGPGTRLTVL.

This clone was detected only once. V is TRBV6-5 and J is TRBJ1-2, with 9 bases aligning to TRBD1. The germline V gene has CDR1 MNHEY and CDR2 SVGAGI. CDR3 length: 14 amino acids. V trimming: 2 bases; J trimming: 6 bases; junction bases outside the gene matches: 4. Written as DNA, the CDR3 is TGTGCCAGCAGTTACAACCGACAGGGGGATGGCTACACCTTC. Its protein product is CASSYNRQGDGYTF.

V and J are TRBV5-6 and TRBJ1-2; a weak D match, TRBD1 (6 bases). The V end lost 1 base, the J end lost 5 bases, and 15 bases lay between the germline ends. The CDR3 is 15 amino acids. The germline gives CDR1 SGHDT, CDR2 YYEEEE. The CDR3 DNA is TGTGCCAGCAGCTTGCTCGGACAGCCCGCGTATGGCTACACCTTC. Its protein is CASSLLGQPAYGYTF.

The chain recombines TRBV6-5 with TRBJ1-6, with D uncertain. CDR3 length equals 14 residues. From germline, CDR1 is MNHEY and CDR2 SVGAGI. Trimming removed 5 bases from V and 7 bases from J, with 12 bases in between. The CDR3 DNA is TGTGCCAGCAGTAGGGTACCTGAGAATTCACCCCTCCACTTT. Residues: CASSRVPENSPLHF.